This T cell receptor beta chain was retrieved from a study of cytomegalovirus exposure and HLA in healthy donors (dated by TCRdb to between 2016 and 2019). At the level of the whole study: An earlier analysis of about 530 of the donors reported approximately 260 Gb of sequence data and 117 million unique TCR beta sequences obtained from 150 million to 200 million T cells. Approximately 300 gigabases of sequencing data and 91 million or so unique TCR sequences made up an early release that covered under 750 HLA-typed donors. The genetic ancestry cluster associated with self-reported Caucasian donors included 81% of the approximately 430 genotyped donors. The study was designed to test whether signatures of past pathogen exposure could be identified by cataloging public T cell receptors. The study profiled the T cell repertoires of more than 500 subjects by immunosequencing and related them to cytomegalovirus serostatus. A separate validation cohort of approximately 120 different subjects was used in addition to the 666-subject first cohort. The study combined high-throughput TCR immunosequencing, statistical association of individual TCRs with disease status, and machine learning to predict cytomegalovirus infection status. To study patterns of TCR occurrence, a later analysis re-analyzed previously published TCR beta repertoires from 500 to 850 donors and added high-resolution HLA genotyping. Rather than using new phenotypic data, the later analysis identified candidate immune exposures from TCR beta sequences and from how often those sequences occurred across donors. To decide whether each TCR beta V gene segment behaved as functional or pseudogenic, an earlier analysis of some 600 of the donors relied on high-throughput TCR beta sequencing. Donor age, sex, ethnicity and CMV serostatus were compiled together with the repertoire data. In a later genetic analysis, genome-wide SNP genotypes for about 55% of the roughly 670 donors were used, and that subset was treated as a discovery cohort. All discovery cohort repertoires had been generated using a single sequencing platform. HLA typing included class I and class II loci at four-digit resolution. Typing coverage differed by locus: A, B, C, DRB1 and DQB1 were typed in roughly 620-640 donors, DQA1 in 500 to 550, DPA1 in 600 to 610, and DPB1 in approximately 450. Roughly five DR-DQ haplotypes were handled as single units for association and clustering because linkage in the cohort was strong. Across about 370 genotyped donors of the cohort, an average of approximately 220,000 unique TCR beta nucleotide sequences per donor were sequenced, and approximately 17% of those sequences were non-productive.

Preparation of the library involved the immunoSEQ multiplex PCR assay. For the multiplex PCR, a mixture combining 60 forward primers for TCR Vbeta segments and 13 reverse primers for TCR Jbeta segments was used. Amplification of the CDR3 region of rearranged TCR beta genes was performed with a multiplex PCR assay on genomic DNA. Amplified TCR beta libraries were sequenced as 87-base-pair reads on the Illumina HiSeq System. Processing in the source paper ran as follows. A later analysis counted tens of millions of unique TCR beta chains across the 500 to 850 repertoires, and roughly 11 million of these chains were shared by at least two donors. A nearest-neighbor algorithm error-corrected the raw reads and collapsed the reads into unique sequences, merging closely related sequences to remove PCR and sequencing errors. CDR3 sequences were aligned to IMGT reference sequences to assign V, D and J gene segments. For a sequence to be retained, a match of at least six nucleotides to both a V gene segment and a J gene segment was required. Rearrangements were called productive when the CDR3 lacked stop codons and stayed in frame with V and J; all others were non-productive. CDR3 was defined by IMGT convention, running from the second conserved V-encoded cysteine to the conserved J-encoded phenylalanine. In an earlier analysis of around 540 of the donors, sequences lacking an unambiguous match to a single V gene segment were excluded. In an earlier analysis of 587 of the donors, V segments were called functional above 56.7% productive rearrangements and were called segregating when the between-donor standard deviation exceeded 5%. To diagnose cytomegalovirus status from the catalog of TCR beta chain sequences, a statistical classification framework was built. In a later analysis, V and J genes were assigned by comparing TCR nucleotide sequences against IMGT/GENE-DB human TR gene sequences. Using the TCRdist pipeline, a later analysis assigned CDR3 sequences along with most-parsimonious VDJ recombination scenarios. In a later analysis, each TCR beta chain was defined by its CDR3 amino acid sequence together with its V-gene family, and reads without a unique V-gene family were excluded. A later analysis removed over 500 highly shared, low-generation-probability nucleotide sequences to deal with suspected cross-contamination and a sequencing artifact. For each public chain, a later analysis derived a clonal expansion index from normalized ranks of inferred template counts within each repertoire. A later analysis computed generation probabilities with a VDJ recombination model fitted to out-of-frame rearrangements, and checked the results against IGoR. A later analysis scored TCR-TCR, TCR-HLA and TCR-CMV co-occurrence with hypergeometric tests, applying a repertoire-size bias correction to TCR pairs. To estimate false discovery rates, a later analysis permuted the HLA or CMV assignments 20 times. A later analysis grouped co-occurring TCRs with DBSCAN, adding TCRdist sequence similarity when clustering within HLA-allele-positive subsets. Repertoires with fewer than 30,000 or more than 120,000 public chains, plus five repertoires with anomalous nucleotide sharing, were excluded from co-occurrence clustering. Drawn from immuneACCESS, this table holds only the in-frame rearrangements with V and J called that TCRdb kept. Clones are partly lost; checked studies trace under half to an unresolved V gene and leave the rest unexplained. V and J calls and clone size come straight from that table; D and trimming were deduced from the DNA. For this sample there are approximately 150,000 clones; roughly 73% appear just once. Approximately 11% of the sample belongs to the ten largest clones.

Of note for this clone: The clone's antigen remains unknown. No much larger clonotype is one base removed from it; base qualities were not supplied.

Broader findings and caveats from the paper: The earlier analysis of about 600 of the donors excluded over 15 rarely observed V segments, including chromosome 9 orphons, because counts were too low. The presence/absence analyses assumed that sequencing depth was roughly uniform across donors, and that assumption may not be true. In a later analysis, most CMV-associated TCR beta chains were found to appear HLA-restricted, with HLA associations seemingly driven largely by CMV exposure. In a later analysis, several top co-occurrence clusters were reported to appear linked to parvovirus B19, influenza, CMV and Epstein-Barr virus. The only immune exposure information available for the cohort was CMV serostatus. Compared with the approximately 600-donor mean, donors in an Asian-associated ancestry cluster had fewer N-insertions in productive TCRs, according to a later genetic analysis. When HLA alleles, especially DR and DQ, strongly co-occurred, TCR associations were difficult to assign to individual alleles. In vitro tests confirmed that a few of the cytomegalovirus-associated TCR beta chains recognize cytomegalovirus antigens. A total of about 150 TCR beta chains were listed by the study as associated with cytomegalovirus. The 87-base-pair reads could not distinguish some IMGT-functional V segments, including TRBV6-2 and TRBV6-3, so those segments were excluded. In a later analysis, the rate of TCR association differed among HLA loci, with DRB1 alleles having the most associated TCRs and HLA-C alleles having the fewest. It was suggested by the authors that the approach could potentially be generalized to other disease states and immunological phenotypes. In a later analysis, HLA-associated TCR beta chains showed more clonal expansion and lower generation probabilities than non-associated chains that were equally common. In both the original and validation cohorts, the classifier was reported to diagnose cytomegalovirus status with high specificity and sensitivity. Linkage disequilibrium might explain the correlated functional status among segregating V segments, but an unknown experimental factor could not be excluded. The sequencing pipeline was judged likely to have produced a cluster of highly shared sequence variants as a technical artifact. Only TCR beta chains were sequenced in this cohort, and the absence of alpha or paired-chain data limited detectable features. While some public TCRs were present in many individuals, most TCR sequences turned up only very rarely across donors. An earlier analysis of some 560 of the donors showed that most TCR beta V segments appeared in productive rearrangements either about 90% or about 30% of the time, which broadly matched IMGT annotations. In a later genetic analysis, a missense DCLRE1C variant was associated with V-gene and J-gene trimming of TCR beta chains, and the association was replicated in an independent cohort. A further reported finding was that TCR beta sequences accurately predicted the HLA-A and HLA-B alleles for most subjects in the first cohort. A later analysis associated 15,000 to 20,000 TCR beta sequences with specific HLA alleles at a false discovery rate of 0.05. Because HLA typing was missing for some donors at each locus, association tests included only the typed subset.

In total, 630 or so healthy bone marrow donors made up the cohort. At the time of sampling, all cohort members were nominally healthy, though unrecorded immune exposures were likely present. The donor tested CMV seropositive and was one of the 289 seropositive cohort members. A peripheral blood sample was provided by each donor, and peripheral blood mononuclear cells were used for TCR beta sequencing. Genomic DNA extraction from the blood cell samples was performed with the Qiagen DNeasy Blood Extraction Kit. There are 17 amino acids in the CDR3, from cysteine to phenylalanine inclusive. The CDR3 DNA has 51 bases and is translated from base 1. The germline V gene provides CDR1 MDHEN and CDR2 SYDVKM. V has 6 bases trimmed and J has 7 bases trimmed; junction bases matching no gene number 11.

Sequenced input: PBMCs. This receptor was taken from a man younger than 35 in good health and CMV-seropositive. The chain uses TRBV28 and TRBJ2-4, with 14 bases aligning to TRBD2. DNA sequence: TGTGCCAGCAGCACCATGGGACTAGCGGGAGTTTGGAACATTCAGTACTTC. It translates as CASSTMGLAGVWNIQYF. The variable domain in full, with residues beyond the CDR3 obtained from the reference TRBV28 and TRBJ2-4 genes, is DVKVTQSSRYLVKRTGEKVFLECVQDMDHENMFWYRQDPGLGLRLIYFSYDVKMKEKGDIPEGYSVSREKKERFSLILESASTNQTSMYLCASSTMGLAGVWNIQYFGAGTRLSVL.